This entry concerns a single TCR beta chain. Germline V lookup: CDR1 WNHNN, CDR2 SYGVQD (reference sequence). J lost 6 bases, V lost 6 bases, and 5 bases had no gene match. This CDR3 is 13 amino acids long. This entry comes from a study of blood T cell repertoires in COVID-19. At the level of the study: The analysed material was cDNA or gDNA that came from T cells, B-cell-depleted T cells, or PBMCs.

In the study's own analysis: Nucleated cell counts were estimated from reference gene primer amplification. TCRdb's table, derived via immunoSEQ multiplex PCR, lists solely in-frame clones and lacks some. V and J calls plus clone size are reproduced from that table; the DNA served to infer D and trimming. Seen here are some 15,000 clones, 80% to 90% observed once, and the top ten hold less than 35%. The gene calls are TRBV10-1 and TRBJ2-7; 10 bases align to TRBD1. The receptor was isolated from a human donor in a cohort sampled during active COVID-19. Specimen: peripheral blood. The CDR3 region is CASSETGGGEQYF. CDR3 sequence (DNA): TGCGCCAGCAGCGAGACAGGGGGCGGCGAGCAGTACTTC.